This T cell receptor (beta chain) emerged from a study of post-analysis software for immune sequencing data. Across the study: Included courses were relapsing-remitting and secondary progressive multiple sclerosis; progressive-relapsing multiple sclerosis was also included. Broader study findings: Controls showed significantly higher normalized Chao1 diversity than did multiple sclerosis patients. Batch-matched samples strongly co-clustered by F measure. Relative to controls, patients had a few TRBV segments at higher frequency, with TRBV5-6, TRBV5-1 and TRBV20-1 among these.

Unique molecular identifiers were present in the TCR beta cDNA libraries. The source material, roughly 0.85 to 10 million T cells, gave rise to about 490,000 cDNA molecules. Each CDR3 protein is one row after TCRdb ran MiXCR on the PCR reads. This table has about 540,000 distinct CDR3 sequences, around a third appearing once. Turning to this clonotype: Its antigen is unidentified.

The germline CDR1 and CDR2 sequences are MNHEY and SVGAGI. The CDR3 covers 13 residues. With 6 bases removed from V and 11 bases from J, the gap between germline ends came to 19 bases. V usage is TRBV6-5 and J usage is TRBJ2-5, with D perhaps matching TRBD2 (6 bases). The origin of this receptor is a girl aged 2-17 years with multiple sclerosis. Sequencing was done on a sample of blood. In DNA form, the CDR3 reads TGTGCCAGCAGCGGTCCGACTAGTGGGGAGCAGTACTTC. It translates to CASSGPTSGEQYF.